Listed below are T cell receptor beta chains from one sample, sequenced in a study of blood T cell repertoires in COVID-19. This table comes from immunoSEQ multiplex PCR, and its TCRdb copy is limited to in-frame clones, with some not included. Among some 140,000 clones listed, approximately 80% were seen once. Sequenced sample: peripheral blood. These TCRs come from a woman aged 60-75 years with COVID-19, enrolled during active disease. Both conserved end residues are part of each CDR3. Each record gives: CDR3 length, V gene, CDR3 protein.

length: 14
V: TRBV5-1
CDR3: CASSLDREYYEQYF

length: 16
V: TRBV5-1
CDR3: CASSLTGTGSNQPQHF

length: 13
V: TRBV9
CDR3: CASSVLGGLGYTF

length: 16
V: TRBV7-2
CDR3: CASSLGSRIYNSPLHF

length: 19
V: TRBV6-1
CDR3: CASSDYTLPGQYSNQPQHF

length: 12
V: TRBV2
CDR3: CASTRYQETQYF

length: 15
V: TRBV25-1
CDR3: CASSDLLAGEETQYF

length: 13
V: TRBV11-2
CDR3: CASSLERVNTIYF

length: 15
V: TRBV27
CDR3: CASRGQGRSGNTIYF

length: 15
V: TRBV5-6
CDR3: CASSLPTAQNTEAFF